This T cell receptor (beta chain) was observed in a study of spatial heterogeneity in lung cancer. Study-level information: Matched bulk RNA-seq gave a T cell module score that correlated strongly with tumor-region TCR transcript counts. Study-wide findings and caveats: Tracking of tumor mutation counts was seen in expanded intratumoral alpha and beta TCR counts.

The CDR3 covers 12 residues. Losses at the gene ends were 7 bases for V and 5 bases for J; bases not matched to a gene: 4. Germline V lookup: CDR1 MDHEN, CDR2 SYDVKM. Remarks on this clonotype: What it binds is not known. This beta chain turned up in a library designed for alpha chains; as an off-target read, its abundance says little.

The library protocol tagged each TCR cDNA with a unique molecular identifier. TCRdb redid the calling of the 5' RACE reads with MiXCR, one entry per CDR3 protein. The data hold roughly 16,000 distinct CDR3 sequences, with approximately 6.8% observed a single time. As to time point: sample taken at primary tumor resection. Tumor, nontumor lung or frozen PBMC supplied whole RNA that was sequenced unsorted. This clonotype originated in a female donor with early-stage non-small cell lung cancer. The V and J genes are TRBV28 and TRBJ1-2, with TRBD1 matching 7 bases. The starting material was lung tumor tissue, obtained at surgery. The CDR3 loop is CASTSQGYGYTF. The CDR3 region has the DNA TGTGCCAGCACTTCACAGGGGTATGGCTACACCTTC.